This T cell receptor beta chain appears in the sequencing data of a study of read filtering for tumor transcriptome and immune sequencing. Regarding the study as a whole: IR-seq captured clonotypes deeper and more reliably than RNA-seq. IR-seq and RNA-seq agreed better without single-read clonotypes.

The CDR3 has 14 amino acids. V shed 4 bases and J 5 bases; nucleotides not matched to a gene: 5. From germline, CDR1 is SQVTM and CDR2 ANQGSEA. Molecular barcoded adaptors covering alpha/delta and beta/gamma chains were used on approximately 400 ng RNA. Via MiXCR, TCRdb re-called the reads, giving one row per CDR3 protein. The table shows tens of thousands of distinct CDR3 sequences, with around 14% occurring only once. This clonotype appeared a few times. Its specificity is unknown. Every patient had bone marrow sampled while the disease was active. The sequence was obtained from a donor at least 40 years old with multiple myeloma. This chain links TRBV29-1 with TRBJ1-5, with 10 bases identical to TRBD1. Sequenced sample: a population of CD138-negative cells sorted from bone marrow. This CDR3 is CSVGTGQGDQPQHF. DNA of the CDR3: TGCAGCGTTGGAACTGGACAGGGGGATCAGCCCCAGCATTTT.